What follows are 19 T cell receptor beta chains derived from one specimen sequenced in a study of blood T cell repertoires in COVID-19 (dated by TCRdb to about 2020). The library was made by the immunoSEQ multiplex PCR assay. In its TCRdb copy, this immuneACCESS table keeps in-frame sequences only and misses some clones. Where compared with another copy, unresolved V genes explain less than half of these, and the others have no known cause. The sample records about 120,000 clones, approximately 80% of which are singletons. The top ten constitute 3.5% to 4% of the sample. The sample comprised peripheral blood. The receptors shown here come from a woman aged 50 to 60 with acute or convalescent COVID-19.

This clone came up once. V is TRBV5-1 and J is TRBJ2-1; D remains unclear. Germline CDR1 and CDR2: SGHRS and YFSETQ. The CDR3 has 15 amino acids. Trimming stripped 1 base from V and 4 bases from J, with 12 bases between. CDR3 loop: CASSLSSVQYNEQFF. CDR3 bases: TGCGCCAGCAGCTTGTCGTCGGTGCAATACAATGAGCAGTTCTTC.

The chain recombines TRBV6-1 with TRBJ1-5, with unresolved D. The CDR3 spans 16 residues. The V and J ends lost 1 base and 8 bases respectively, with 18 bases between them. Germline CDR1 and CDR2: MNHNS and SASEGT. The CDR3 protein is CASSEEAGSTGKPQHF. The CDR3 nucleotides read TGTGCCAGCAGTGAAGAGGCCGGATCCACCGGGAAGCCCCAGCATTTT.

V gene TRBV7-3 combines with J gene TRBJ2-6, with TRBD2 as a possible D gene (5 bases). V was trimmed by 5 bases and J by 2 bases, leaving 10 bases between them. The V gene's germline CDR1 is SGHTA and CDR2 FQGTGA. The CDR3 is 15 amino acids. The CDR3: CASSDAEAGANVLTF. The CDR3 DNA follows: TGTGCCAGCAGCGACGCGGAGGCTGGGGCCAACGTCCTGACTTTC.

The chain carries TRBV27 and TRBJ2-6; possible D gene TRBD1, 6 bases. Germline CDR1 is MNHEY and CDR2 is SMNVEV (reference sequence). Trimming cost V 6 bases and J 14 bases, with 23 bases left between them. The CDR3 consists of 15 residues. CDR3 coding DNA: TGTGCCAGCAGGGGAAGGGGGAGAGATCCGTCTCTCCTGACTTTC. Its translation: CASRGRGRDPSLLTF.

The genes are TRBV10-1 and TRBJ2-7; D is possibly TRBD1 (6 bases). V lost 0 bases to trimming and J lost 10 bases, with 10 bases between them. Germline CDR1 and CDR2: WNHNN and SYGVQD (reference sequence). The CDR3 runs to 12 residues. The CDR3 sequence is CASSESWTAQYF. The DNA for the CDR3 is TGCGCCAGCAGTGAGTCCTGGACAGCTCAGTACTTC.

The chain is built from TRBV3-1 (or the pseudogene TRBV3-2) and TRBJ2-1; D is possibly TRBD2 (5 bases). The V end lost 5 bases, the J end lost 1 base, and 12 bases lay between the germline ends. Germline V gene data show CDR1 as LGHDT and CDR2 as YNNKEL (reference sequence). The CDR3 runs to 15 residues. CDR3 amino acids: CASSTRTRSYNEQFF. CDR3 DNA sequence: TGTGCCAGCAGCACCCGGACTCGATCCTACAATGAGCAGTTCTTC.

The chain couples TRBV9 to TRBJ1-2, with a tentative D call TRBD1 (5 bases). The germline V and J ends were trimmed by 6 bases and 0 bases, with 15 bases remaining between them. CDR1 SGDLS and CDR2 YYNGEE come from the germline V gene. The CDR3 loop spans 15 amino acids. The CDR3 DNA follows: TGTGCCAGCACCCCCACGGGGGTTCCTAACTATGGCTACACCTTC. This sequence encodes CASTPTGVPNYGYTF.

V usage is TRBV2 and J usage is TRBJ1-1; D is possibly TRBD1 (5 bases). CDR3 length: 11 residues. V was clipped by 4 bases and J by 8 bases, with 8 bases between them. Germline V lookup: CDR1 SNHLY, CDR2 FYNNEI. The CDR3 coding sequence is TGTGCCAGCAGTGTGCACAGGGAAGCTTTCTTT. Translation gives CASSVHREAFF.

The chain has TRBV18 and TRBJ2-2; a possible D gene is TRBD2 (6 bases). CDR1 and CDR2 (germline): KGHSH, LQKENI. Trimming took 6 bases from V and 4 from J, leaving 9 bases between them. This CDR3 has 13 amino acids. The CDR3 loop reads CASSWRVTGELFF. The CDR3 DNA reads as TGTGCCAGCTCCTGGAGGGTCACCGGGGAGCTGTTTTTT.

The chain is built from TRBV28 and TRBJ2-2, with a tentative D call TRBD1 (6 bases). This CDR3 has 19 residues. V lost 5 bases to trimming and J lost 1 base, with 23 bases between them. Germline CDR1 and CDR2: MDHEN and SYDVKM. This chain's CDR3 is CASSRLFTGSRRNTGELFF. Written as DNA, the CDR3 is TGTGCCAGCAGTCGCCTCTTTACAGGGAGTAGGAGGAACACCGGGGAGCTGTTTTTT.

V gene TRBV6-5 combines with J gene TRBJ2-7; a possible D gene is TRBD2 (5 bases). The CDR3 covers 13 residues. V gave up 3 bases and J gave up 2 bases, with 8 bases separating them. Germline V lookup: CDR1 MNHEY, CDR2 SVGAGI. The CDR3 DNA follows: TGTGCCAGCAGTTATCGGAGGACCTACGAGCAGTACTTC. Translating gives CASSYRRTYEQYF.

The chain carries TRBV11-3 and TRBJ1-1, with D possibly TRBD1 on 5 matching bases. Germline V lookup: CDR1 SGHNT, CDR2 YENEEA. This CDR3 region has 14 residues. Trimming pared 3 bases from V and 8 bases from J, leaving 16 bases between. CDR3 coding DNA: TGTGCCAGCAGCTTGAATGTAGAGACAGAAGAAGCTTTCTTT. It is translated as CASSLNVETEEAFF.

V gene TRBV28 combines with J gene TRBJ2-7; D is unresolved. This CDR3 comprises 14 residues. V was cut by 3 bases and J by 7 bases, with 16 bases left in between. CDR1 and CDR2 (germline): MDHEN, SYDVKM. The CDR3 sequence: CASSFGSISQEQYF. DNA of the CDR3: TGTGCCAGCAGTTTCGGTTCGATATCTCAAGAGCAGTACTTC.

This chain uses TRBV27 with TRBJ2-6; 7 nucleotides line up with TRBD2. The germline V gene has CDR1 MNHEY and CDR2 SMNVEV (reference sequence). Trimming at V came to 6 bases and at J to 0 bases, leaving 2 bases not matched to a gene. The CDR3 covers 15 residues. The CDR3 nucleotides read TGTGCCAGCAGGGCGGGGGACTCTGGGGCCAACGTCCTGACTTTC. It yields the protein CASRAGDSGANVLTF.

The chain combines TRBV6-4 with TRBJ2-1; 9 nucleotides align to TRBD2. With V trimmed by 4 bases and J by 2 bases, 6 bases remained unmatched. This CDR3 has 16 amino acids. CDR1 and CDR2 from the germline V gene are MRHNA and SNTAGT. This CDR3 reads CASSASGNRPYNEQFF. The CDR3 region has the DNA TGTGCCAGCAGTGCTAGCGGGAACCGTCCCTACAATGAGCAGTTCTTC.

This clone was counted only a few times. The chain carries TRBV5-5 and TRBJ2-5, with D perhaps matching TRBD1 (5 bases). V was clipped by 4 bases and J by 7 bases, with 20 bases between them. The germline V gene encodes CDR1 SGHKS and CDR2 YYEKEE (reference sequence). The CDR3 has 15 residues. CDR3 loop: CASSPRQLDHATQYF. The CDR3 region has the DNA TGTGCCAGCAGCCCCCGACAGCTTGATCATGCGACCCAGTACTTC. The variable domain in full, with the rest retrieved from reference TRBV5-5 and TRBJ2-5, is DAGVTQSPTHLIKTRGQQVTLRCSPISGHKSVSWYQQVLGQGPQFIFQYYEKEERGRGNFPDRFSARQFPNYSSELNVNALLLGDSALYLCASSPRQLDHATQYFGPGTRLLVL.

This chain joins TRBV27 and TRBJ1-5; 7 bases map to TRBD1. Losses at the gene ends were 5 bases for V and 1 base for J; bases not matched to a gene: 8. Germline CDR1 and CDR2: MNHEY and SMNVEV (reference sequence). CDR3 length equals 16 residues. DNA for the CDR3: TGTGCCAGCAGTGCTCAGGGGGTAGTGAGCAATCAGCCCCAGCATTTT. This sequence encodes CASSAQGVVSNQPQHF.

The chain links TRBV5-1 to TRBJ2-5; D perhaps matches TRBD1 (5 bases). Deletions cut 0 bases from V and 6 bases from J, with 12 bases between. The germline gives CDR1 SGHRS, CDR2 YFSETQ. CDR3 length: 14 residues. This CDR3 is CASSLEGAEKTQYF. CDR3 coding DNA: TGCGCCAGCAGCTTGGAAGGGGCCGAAAAGACCCAGTACTTC.

The chain uses TRBV7-2 and TRBJ2-1; D unresolved. Germline assignment: CDR1 SGHTA and CDR2 FQGNSA. CDR3 size: 13 residues. The ends were cut back, 3 bases at V and 0 bases at J, with 3 bases in the middle. The CDR3 sequence: CASSFYSYNEQFF. CDR3 nucleotides: TGTGCCAGCAGCTTTTACTCCTACAATGAGCAGTTCTTC.